The rows below give T cell receptor beta chains drawn from one sample of a study of Tregs in tolerant kidney transplant recipients. Here immunoSEQ multiplex PCR was the method, and the copy in TCRdb shows in-frame clones only, minus some. The table lists 95,000 to 120,000 clones, 90% of them singletons. This specimen was CD4+ T cells from blood, taken before the transplant. The receptor source for this set is a human donor who received a combined kidney and bone marrow transplant. CDR3s include the opening cysteine and the closing phenylalanine or tryptophan. Fields, in order: J gene, V gene, D gene, clone size, CDR3 protein, CDR3 DNA. The D gene is left open where the match is weak. The listing skips clone size in some rows; elsewhere it reads once, few, many or a size class.

J: TRBJ2-7
V: TRBV6-1
D: TRBD1
size: NA
CDR3: CASSGQGTSYEQYF
DNA: TGTGCCAGCAGCGGACAGGGGACATCCTACGAGCAGTACTTC

J: TRBJ1-2
V: TRBV7-8
D: TRBD1
size: NA
CDR3: CASSLQGGHYGYTF
DNA: TGTGCCAGCAGCTTACAGGGGGGTCACTATGGCTACACCTTC

J: TRBJ2-1
V: TRBV11-2
D: TRBD2
size: NA
CDR3: CASSPSGGGAPNPEQFF
DNA: TGTGCCAGCAGCCCCTCCGGCGGGGGGGCCCCCAACCCTGAGCAGTTCTTC

J: TRBJ2-1
V: TRBV5-1
D: TRBD2
size: NA
CDR3: CASSLGAGGPSNEQFF
DNA: TGCGCCAGCAGCTTAGGGGCGGGAGGGCCCTCGAATGAGCAGTTCTTC

J: TRBJ1-4
V: TRBV7-9
D: NA
size: NA
CDR3: CASSLAEGANEKLFF
DNA: TGTGCCAGCAGCTTAGCTGAAGGGGCTAATGAAAAACTGTTTTTT

J: TRBJ2-2
V: TRBV5-1
D: TRBD2
size: NA
CDR3: CASKEGRAGELFF
DNA: TGCGCCAGCAAGGAGGGGAGGGCCGGGGAGCTGTTTTTT

J: TRBJ2-1
V: TRBV4-3
D: NA
size: NA
CDR3: CASSRLLAEEQFF
DNA: TGCGCCAGCAGCCGCTTACTGGCGGAAGAGCAGTTCTTC

J: TRBJ2-7
V: TRBV4-1
D: NA
size: NA
CDR3: CASSQDFMGESSYEQYF
DNA: TGCGCCAGCAGCCAAGATTTCATGGGCGAGAGCTCCTACGAGCAGTACTTC

J: TRBJ1-2
V: TRBV9
D: TRBD1
size: NA
CDR3: CASSVRQGANYGYTF
DNA: TGTGCCAGCAGCGTAAGACAGGGGGCTAACTATGGCTACACCTTC

J: TRBJ2-3
V: TRBV4-2
D: NA
size: NA
CDR3: CASSQDPGDTQYF
DNA: TGTGCCAGCAGCCAAGATCCGGGGGATACGCAGTATTTT

J: TRBJ2-7
V: TRBV28
D: NA
size: NA
CDR3: CASSQRTVSYEQYF
DNA: TGTGCCAGCAGCCAGAGGACAGTCTCCTACGAGCAGTACTTC

J: TRBJ2-7
V: TRBV5-1
D: NA
size: NA
CDR3: CASSFEQGTYEQYF
DNA: TGCGCCAGCAGCTTCGAACAGGGTACCTACGAGCAGTACTTC

J: TRBJ2-7
V: TRBV18
D: TRBD2
size: few
CDR3: CASSPTSGNPTYEQYF
DNA: TGTGCCAGCTCACCGACTAGCGGGAACCCAACCTACGAGCAGTACTTC

J: TRBJ1-1
V: TRBV21-1
D: NA
size: NA
CDR3: CASSKLRGDTEAFF
DNA: TGTGCCAGCAGCAAACTAAGGGGCGATACTGAAGCTTTCTTT

J: TRBJ2-1
V: TRBV14
D: TRBD2
size: NA
CDR3: CASGAAGGSYNEQFF
DNA: TGTGCCAGCGGGGCGGCGGGGGGATCCTACAATGAGCAGTTCTTC

J: TRBJ2-3
V: TRBV6-1
D: NA
size: NA
CDR3: CASSEARRF
DNA: TGTGCCAGCAGTGAAGCTAGGCGGTTT

J: TRBJ1-3
V: TRBV30
D: NA
size: NA
CDR3: CAWSATRLDRNTIYF
DNA: TGTGCCTGGAGTGCTACACGGCTAGATAGGAACACCATATATTTT

J: TRBJ1-1
V: TRBV9
D: NA
size: NA
CDR3: CASSVDVETEAFF
DNA: TGTGCCAGCAGCGTAGATGTAGAGACAGAAGCTTTCTTT

J: TRBJ2-1
V: TRBV19
D: TRBD2
size: few
CDR3: CASTASGTEQFF
DNA: TGTGCCAGTACGGCTAGCGGGACCGAGCAGTTCTTC

J: TRBJ2-5
V: TRBV11-1
D: NA
size: once
CDR3: CASRPGSQETQYF
DNA: TGTGCCAGCAGACCAGGAAGTCAAGAGACCCAGTACTTC

J: TRBJ2-2
V: TRBV11-2
D: NA
size: NA
CDR3: CASSLGRGWNTGELFF
DNA: TGTGCCAGCAGCTTAGGTAGGGGGTGGAACACCGGGGAGCTGTTTTTT

J: TRBJ2-1
V: TRBV19
D: NA
size: NA
CDR3: CASSMIGRPYARGNEQFF
DNA: TGTGCCAGTAGTATGATCGGCCGGCCTTACGCCAGAGGCAATGAGCAGTTCTTC